These 13 T cell receptor beta chains were sequenced from one sample in a study of T cell clonality in common variable immunodeficiency. Study-wide results and limits: Reportedly, TCR beta sequences from common variable immunodeficiency showed fewer deletions and N-nucleotide insertions.

These receptors' antigens are unknown. Only in-frame clones appear in the TCRdb table, and some are missing; sequencing was by immunoSEQ multiplex PCR. The sample presents under 20,000 clones, none singletons. Source material: peripheral blood mononuclear cells. All receptors derive from a human donor with common variable immunodeficiency.

In regard to this clone: The CDR3 end lies 3 residues beyond the end of the read and is filled in from the germline J gene. The chain recombines TRBV7-9 with TRBJ2-3; 8 bases match TRBD2. The length of the CDR3 is 13 residues. Unmatched junction bases numbered 0, after V lost 3 bases and J lost 4 bases. Germline CDR1 SEHNR, CDR2 FQNEAQ (reference sequence). CDR3 DNA, as far as it was read: TGTGCCAGCAGCTTGACTAGCGCAGATACG. Translated: CASSLTSADT. The CDR3 as a whole reads CASSLTSADTQYF.

There are a few counts of this clone. The read stops 3 residues short of the end of the CDR3; the missing end is completed from the germline J gene. The J gene is TRBJ2-7, the V gene TRBV30; D uncertain. The V end was cut by 5 bases, the J end by 1 base, with 9 bases between. The CDR3 runs 12 residues. Germline assignment: CDR1 GTSNPN and CDR2 SVGIG (reference sequence). The DNA read from the CDR3 is TGTGCCTGGGCAATCGGGTCCTACGAG. Amino acid sequence: CAWAIGSYE. The CDR3 in full is CAWAIGSYEQYF.

The table lists this clone with a few counts. The read stops 3 residues short of the end of the CDR3; the missing end is completed from the germline J gene. This chain links TRBV19 with TRBJ2-7, with 8 bases lining up with TRBD2. There are 16 residues in the CDR3. Germline V CDR1 and CDR2: LNHDA, SQIVND (reference sequence). With 1 base clipped from V and 2 bases from J, the junction kept 7 bases outside the gene matches. The DNA read from the CDR3 is TGTGCCAGTAGTATAGTATACGGGAGGGGCACCTACGAG. Residues: CASSIVYGRGTYE. The complete CDR3 protein is CASSIVYGRGTYEQYF. Complete variable domain (other parts from reference TRBV19 and TRBJ2-7): DGGITQSPKYLFRKEGQNVTLSCEQNLNHDAMYWYRQDPGQGLRLIYYSQIVNDFQKGDIAEGYSVSREKKESFPLTVTSAQKNPTAFYLCASSIVYGRGTYEQYFGPGTRLTVT.

This clone was recorded at least ten times. The read gets to within 3 residues of the CDR3 end, and the germline J gene fills in the rest. The chain carries TRBV6-2 or TRBV6-3 and TRBJ1-5, with 9 bases matching TRBD1. V was pared by 2 bases and J by 3 bases, with 8 bases of the junction left unmatched. Germline V CDR1 and CDR2: MNHEY, SVGEGT. This CDR3 has 17 residues. CDR3 loop: CASSYQSGQGPNQPQHF. The CDR3 bases that were read are TGTGCCAGCAGTTACCAATCGGGACAGGGCCCCAATCAGCCC.

The sample holds a few counts of this clone. The read finishes 3 residues shy of the CDR3 end, and the germline J gene is used to complete it. J is TRBJ2-5 and V is TRBV2; no clear D gene. V gave up 0 bases and J gave up 7 bases, with 9 bases separating them. The CDR3 runs to 13 residues. From germline, CDR1 is SNHLY and CDR2 FYNNEI. This chain's CDR3 is CASSEASKLTQYF. The DNA read from the CDR3 is TGTGCCAGCAGTGAAGCTAGTAAATTGACC.

The CDR3 region is CASSPGLAATGELFF. CDR3 DNA, as far as it was read: TGTGCCAGCAGCCCCGGACTAGCGGCTACCGGGGAG. The rearrangement joins TRBV7-9 to TRBJ2-2; TRBD2 matches 10 bases. The CDR3 is cut off 3 residues early in the read; its end comes from the germline J gene. V was pared by 5 bases and J by 5 bases, with 5 bases of the junction left unmatched. The CDR3 consists of 15 residues. Germline V CDR1 and CDR2: SEHNR, FQNEAQ (reference sequence).

This clone was detected ten times or more. Coverage ceases 3 residues before the CDR3 finishes, and the germline J gene fills in the end. The genes are TRBV12-3 or TRBV12-4 and TRBJ2-2; D is unclear. The CDR3 runs to 14 residues. V lost 2 bases and J 9 bases, leaving 13 bases between the germline ends. The CDR3 bases that were read are TGTGCCAGCAGTTTACAGACATCCCCTCGGGAG. The encoded protein is CASSLQTSPRE. The complete CDR3 sequence is CASSLQTSPRELFF.

A remark on this clone: The CDR3 is cut off 3 residues early in the read; its end comes from the germline J gene. V is TRBV7-9 and J is TRBJ1-1; tentative D call: TRBD1 (6 bases). Germline CDR1 is SEHNR and CDR2 is FQNEAQ (reference sequence). The ends were cut back, 4 bases at V and 1 base at J, with 10 bases in the middle. This CDR3 has 14 residues. CDR3 loop: CASSSPDRNTEAFF. CDR3 bases read: TGTGCCAGCAGCTCTCCGGACAGGAACACTGAA.

This clone was seen a handful of times. The read finishes 3 residues shy of the CDR3 end, and the germline J gene is used to complete it. This chain joins TRBV30 and TRBJ1-5; TRBD1 might be the D (6 bases). CDR3 length: 13 amino acids. Germline CDR1 reads GTSNPN; CDR2 reads SVGIG (reference sequence). V lost 5 bases, J lost 4 bases, and 12 bases lay in between. The CDR3: CAWADSTNQPQHF. The sequenced CDR3 bases are TGTGCCTGGGCGGACAGTACGAATCAGCCC.

Worth noting for this clone: With the read ending 3 residues before the CDR3 end, the germline J gene is used to fill in that end. The J gene is TRBJ1-1, the V gene TRBV19; 7 bases agree with TRBD1. CDR1 and CDR2 from the germline V gene are LNHDA and SQIVND (reference sequence). The CDR3 loop spans 16 amino acids. CDR3 sequence: CASSIRMRQGWAEAFF. The sequenced CDR3 bases are TGTGCCAGTAGTATCCGTATGAGACAGGGTTGGGCAGAA.

This clone was observed a few times. CDR3 residues: CASSTRGSSYEQYF. The sequenced CDR3 bases are TGTGCCAGTAGTACCAGGGGTAGCTCCTACGAG. The chain links TRBV19 to TRBJ2-7; the D gene is possibly TRBD1 (6 bases). The read finishes 3 residues shy of the CDR3 end, and the germline J gene is used to complete it. Trimming cost V 4 bases and J 0 bases, with 10 bases left between them. This CDR3 comprises 14 residues. Germline V gives CDR1 LNHDA, CDR2 SQIVND (reference sequence).

In the case of this clone: The read comes to an end 3 residues before the CDR3 does, leaving the germline J gene to fill in the end. The V gene is TRBV7-2, the J gene TRBJ1-6; D may be TRBD1 (5 bases). V gave up 5 bases and J gave up 9 bases, with 17 bases separating them. The CDR3 consists of 15 residues. Germline V CDR1 and CDR2: SGHTA, FQGNSA. CDR3 DNA, as far as it was read: TGTGCCAGCAGCCCCACCGGAGGGGCAGGTTCACCC. This gives the protein CASSPTGGAGSP. The complete CDR3 sequence is CASSPTGGAGSPLHF.

This clone appeared a few times. The read is 3 residues too short to cover the CDR3 end, so that end is filled in from the germline J gene. This sequence joins TRBV19 and TRBJ1-5; D ambiguous. The germline gives CDR1 LNHDA, CDR2 SQIVND (reference sequence). V lost 5 bases and J lost 0, with 11 bases in between. The CDR3 sequence is 15 residues long. CDR3 DNA, as far as it was read: TGTGCCAGTAGTCGAGAGGTAAATAGCAATCAGCCC. Translation gives CASSREVNSNQP. The complete CDR3 protein is CASSREVNSNQPQHF.